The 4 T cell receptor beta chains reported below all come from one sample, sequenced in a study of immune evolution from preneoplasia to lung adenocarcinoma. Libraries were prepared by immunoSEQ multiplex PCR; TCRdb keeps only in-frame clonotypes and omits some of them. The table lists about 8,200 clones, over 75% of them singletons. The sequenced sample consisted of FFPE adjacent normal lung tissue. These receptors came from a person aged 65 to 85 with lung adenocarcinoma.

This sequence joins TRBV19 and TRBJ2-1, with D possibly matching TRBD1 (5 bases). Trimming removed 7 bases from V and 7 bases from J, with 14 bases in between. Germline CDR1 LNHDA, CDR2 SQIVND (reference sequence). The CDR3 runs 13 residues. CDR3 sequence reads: CASKSLPGNEQFF. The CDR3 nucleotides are TGTGCCAGTAAAAGTCTCCCAGGGAATGAGCAGTTCTTC.

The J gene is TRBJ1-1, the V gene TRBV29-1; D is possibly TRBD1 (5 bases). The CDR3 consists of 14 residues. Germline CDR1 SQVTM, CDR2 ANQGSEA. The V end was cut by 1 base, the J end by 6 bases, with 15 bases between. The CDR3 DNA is TGCAGCGTTGAAGGGCTAGGGGAGGGACCTGAAGCTTTCTTT. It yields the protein CSVEGLGEGPEAFF.

The CDR3 DNA follows: TGCGCCAGCAGTCTCTCTGGAAACACCATATATTTT. Protein sequence: CASSLSGNTIYF. This chain joins TRBV5-1 and TRBJ1-3; no reliable D call. The length of the CDR3 is 12 residues. Germline V gene data show CDR1 as SGHRS and CDR2 as YFSETQ. With 5 bases removed from V and 0 bases from J, the gap between germline ends came to 3 bases.

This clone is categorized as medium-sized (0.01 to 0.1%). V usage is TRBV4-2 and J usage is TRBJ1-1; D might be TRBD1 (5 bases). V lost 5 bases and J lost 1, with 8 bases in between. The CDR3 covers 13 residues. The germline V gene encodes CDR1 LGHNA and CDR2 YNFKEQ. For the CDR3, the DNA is TGTGCCAGCAGCGAAGGACAGAACACTGAAGCTTTCTTT. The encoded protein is CASSEGQNTEAFF.